These 10 T cell receptor beta chains originate from one sample sequenced in a study of T cells in Graves' hyperthyroidism and ophthalmopathy. RNA transcripts gave rise to amplified TCR beta CDR3 regions. The HTBI primer set was used in a first-round RT-PCR of the TCR CDR3. MiXCR, applied by TCRdb to the multiplex PCR reads, yields one record per CDR3 protein. The sample contains more than 550,000 distinct CDR3 sequences, 18% of which appear only once. Sequencing input: blood. Receptor source: a woman aged 50 to 60 with Graves' hyperthyroidism that later progressed to Graves' ophthalmopathy.

V is TRBV2 and J is TRBJ1-1, with a weak D call TRBD1 (5 bases). This CDR3 is 12 amino acids long. The V gene lost 4 bases and the J gene lost 4 bases, with 7 bases spanning the gap. Germline V gives CDR1 SNHLY, CDR2 FYNNEI. The CDR3, as DNA: TGTGCCAGCAGTGGGGACCGCACTGAAGCTTTCTTT. It translates to CASSGDRTEAFF.

This clonotype turned up a few times. The V gene is TRBV19, the J gene TRBJ1-2; 7 bases are shared with TRBD1. This CDR3 region has 13 residues. The V gene's germline CDR1 is LNHDA and CDR2 SQIVND (reference sequence). J lost 8 bases, V lost 7 bases, and 10 bases had no gene match. CDR3 nucleotides: TGTGCCAGTAAGGGGGGACAGTTGGCCGGCTACACCTTC. It specifies CASKGGQLAGYTF.

A few counts support this clonotype. The chain has TRBV7-3 and TRBJ2-5; 9 bases map to TRBD2. Trimming took 1 base from V and 2 from J; bases not matched to a gene: 2. The CDR3 covers 15 residues. The germline V gene has CDR1 SGHTA and CDR2 FQGTGA. As DNA, the CDR3 is TGTGCCAGCAGCTTAAGCGGGGGGGAGCAAGAGACCCAGTACTTC. Its translation is CASSLSGGEQETQYF.

The chain joins TRBV3-1 to TRBJ1-6, with D possibly matching TRBD1 (6 bases). Germline CDR1 is LGHDT and CDR2 is YNNKEL (reference sequence). Trimming took 2 bases from V and 8 from J, leaving 22 bases between them. The CDR3 spans 18 residues. The CDR3, as DNA: TGTGCCAGCAGCCAAAGTTTCCGGGGCTCAGGGGACCATTCACCCCTCCACTTT. Protein sequence: CASSQSFRGSGDHSPLHF.

The chain carries TRBV20-1 and TRBJ2-5; D not resolved. CDR1 is DFQATT and CDR2 is SNEGSKA in the germline V gene (reference sequence). The CDR3 loop spans 13 amino acids. V was shortened by 3 bases and J by 2 bases, with 10 bases between the two germline ends. The CDR3 spells CSASSRIQETQYF. Here the CDR3 DNA reads TGCAGTGCTAGTAGCAGGATTCAAGAGACCCAGTACTTC.

This clonotype was found many times. CDR3 residues: CASSLEPGQGYGYTF. The DNA of the CDR3 is TGCGCCAGCAGCCTCGAACCGGGACAGGGATATGGCTACACCTTC. The chain is built from TRBV5-1 and TRBJ1-2; 9 bases map to TRBD1. The CDR3 consists of 15 residues. Germline CDR1 SGHRS, CDR2 YFSETQ. V lost 4 bases, J lost 5 bases, and 9 bases stayed unmatched.

This clonotype was picked up a small number of times. This chain uses TRBV10-3 with TRBJ1-4; TRBD1 agrees at 10 bases. Per the germline V gene, CDR1 is ENHRY and CDR2 is SYGVKD. This CDR3 is built from 14 residues. V lost 11 bases, J lost 8 bases, and 11 bases stayed unmatched. CDR3 sequence (DNA): TGTGCCGCCTCCTCCGGGACAGGGGACGAAAAACTGTTTTTT. Encoded protein: CAASSGTGDEKLFF.

For this clonotype: One end of the junction is discordant with germline, which a read error may explain. V gene TRBV5-6 combines with J gene TRBJ1-1, with D possibly TRBD1 on 5 matching bases. CDR1 and CDR2 from the germline V gene are SGHDT and YYEEEE. The CDR3 loop spans 16 amino acids. The CDR3 DNA follows: TGTGCCGGCAGCTTTAGGACAAAGCTAATGAACACTGAAGCTTTCTTT. It yields the protein CAGSFRTKLMNTEAFF.

This clonotype came up many times. The chain has TRBV12-3 or TRBV12-4 and TRBJ1-2; D gene uncertain. This CDR3 spans 12 amino acids. The ends were cut back, 0 bases at V and 8 bases at J, with 7 bases in the middle. In DNA form, the CDR3 reads TGTGCCAGCAGTTTAGCGCACGGCGGCTACACCTTC. Protein product: CASSLAHGGYTF.

This clonotype was seen repeatedly, ten times or more. V gene TRBV13 combines with J gene TRBJ2-7; TRBD1 aligns across 7 bases. V lost 5 bases and J lost 7; bases outside the gene matches: 11. CDR3 length: 14 amino acids. Germline CDR1 is PRHDT and CDR2 is FYEKMQ (reference sequence). CDR3 bases: TGTGCCAGCAGCACAACGGGACAGTTTAGGGAGCAGTACTTC. Translating it yields CASSTTGQFREQYF.